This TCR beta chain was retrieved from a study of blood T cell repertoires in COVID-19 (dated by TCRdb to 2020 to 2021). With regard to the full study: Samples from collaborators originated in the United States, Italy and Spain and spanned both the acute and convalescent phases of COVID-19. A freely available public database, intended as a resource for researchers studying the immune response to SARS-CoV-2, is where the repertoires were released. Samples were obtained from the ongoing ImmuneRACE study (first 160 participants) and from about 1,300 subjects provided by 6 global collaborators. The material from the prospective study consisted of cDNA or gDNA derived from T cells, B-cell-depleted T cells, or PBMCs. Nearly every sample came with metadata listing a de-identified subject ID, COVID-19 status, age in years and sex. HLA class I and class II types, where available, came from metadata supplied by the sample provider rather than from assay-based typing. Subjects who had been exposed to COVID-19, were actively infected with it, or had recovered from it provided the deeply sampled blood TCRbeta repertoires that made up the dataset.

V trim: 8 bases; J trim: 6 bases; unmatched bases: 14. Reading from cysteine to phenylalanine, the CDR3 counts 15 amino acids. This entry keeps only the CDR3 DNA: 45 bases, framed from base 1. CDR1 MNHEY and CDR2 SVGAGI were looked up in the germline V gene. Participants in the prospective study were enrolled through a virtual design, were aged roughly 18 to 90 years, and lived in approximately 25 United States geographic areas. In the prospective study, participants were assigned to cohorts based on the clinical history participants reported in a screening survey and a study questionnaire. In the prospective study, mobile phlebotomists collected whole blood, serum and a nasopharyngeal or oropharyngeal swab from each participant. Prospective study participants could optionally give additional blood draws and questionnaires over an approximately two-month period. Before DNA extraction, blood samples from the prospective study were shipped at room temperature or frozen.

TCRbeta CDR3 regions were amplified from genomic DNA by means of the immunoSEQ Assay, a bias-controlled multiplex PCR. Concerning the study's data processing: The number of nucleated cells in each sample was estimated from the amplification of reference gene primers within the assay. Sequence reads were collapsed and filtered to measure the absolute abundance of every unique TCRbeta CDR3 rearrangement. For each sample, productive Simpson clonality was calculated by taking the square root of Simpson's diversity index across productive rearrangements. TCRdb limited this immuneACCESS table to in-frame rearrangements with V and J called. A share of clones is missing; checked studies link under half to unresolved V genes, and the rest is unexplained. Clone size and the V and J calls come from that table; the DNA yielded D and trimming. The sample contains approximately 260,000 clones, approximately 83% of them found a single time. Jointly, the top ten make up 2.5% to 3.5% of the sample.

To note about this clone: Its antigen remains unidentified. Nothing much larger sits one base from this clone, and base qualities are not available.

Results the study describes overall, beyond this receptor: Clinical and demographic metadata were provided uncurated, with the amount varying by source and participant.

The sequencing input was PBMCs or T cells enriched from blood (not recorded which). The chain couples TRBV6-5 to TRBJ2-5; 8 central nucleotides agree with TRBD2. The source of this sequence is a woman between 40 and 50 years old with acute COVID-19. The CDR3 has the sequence CASHRMAGGEKTQYF. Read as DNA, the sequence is TGTGCCAGCCACCGTATGGCGGGAGGCGAGAAGACCCAGTACTTC.